The source of this TCR beta chain is a study of blood T cell repertoires in COVID-19. Study as a whole: The samples span acute and convalescent COVID-19 from the United States, Italy and Spain.

Original methodology: Nucleated cell number was recorded as an estimate derived from reference gene primer amplification. TCRdb's table, derived via immunoSEQ multiplex PCR, lists solely in-frame clones and lacks some. V and J calls and clone size are copied from that table; D and trimming were computed from the DNA. The sample includes about 38,000 clones, roughly 87% of them seen just once. V lost 2 bases, J lost 1 base, and 5 bases lay in between. This CDR3 comprises 13 residues. V usage is TRBV6-7 and J usage is TRBJ1-1; no clear D gene. TRBV6-7 is assigned to the ORF class and has an uncertain function. Sequencing used peripheral blood. The receptor was derived from a human donor in a cohort sampled during active COVID-19. CDR3 DNA sequence: TGTGCCAGCAGTTACGGCTCGAACACTGAAGCTTTCTTT. This encodes CASSYGSNTEAFF.